These 14 T cell receptor beta chains came from one sample sequenced in a study of shared T cell receptors in the human thymus. Measured with immunoSEQ multiplex PCR; TCRdb has only the in-frame clones, and not every one. The sample yields 540,000 or so clones, about 84% seen once. This sample also belongs to another study, concerning human thymus T cells.

Sequencing input: thymocytes. These receptors were collected from a boy under three years old with a congenital heart defect.

The CDR3 protein is CASSLWGVGNQPQHF. CDR3 nucleotides: TGTGCCAGCAGCTTATGGGGAGTCGGCAATCAGCCCCAGCATTTT. The J gene is TRBJ1-5, the V gene TRBV7-2, with D unresolved. V was cut by 2 bases and J by 2 bases, with 10 bases left in between. The CDR3 length is 15 residues. Germline assignment: CDR1 SGHTA and CDR2 FQGNSA.

The chain recombines TRBV5-6 with TRBJ2-3; 11 nucleotides agree with TRBD2. V shed 0 bases and J 2 bases; nucleotides not matched to a gene: 8. The CDR3 covers 18 residues. CDR1 SGHDT and CDR2 YYEEEE come from the germline V gene. The CDR3 coding sequence is TGTGCCAGCAGCTTGGCAGGTAGCGGGAGGGCCGTCACAGATACGCAGTATTTT. Its translation is CASSLAGSGRAVTDTQYF.

This clone was recorded a few times. The rearrangement links TRBV18 to TRBJ2-1; TRBD2 agrees at 11 bases. Germline CDR1 reads KGHSH; CDR2 reads LQKENI. This CDR3 contains 15 residues. V lost 7 bases, J lost 5 bases, and 7 bases stayed unmatched. The CDR3 here is CASWKGLAADNEQFF. The CDR3, as DNA: TGTGCCAGCTGGAAGGGACTAGCGGCTGACAATGAGCAGTTCTTC.

This clone was picked up one time. The rearrangement links TRBV25-1 to TRBJ2-1; 14 bases fit TRBD2. J was trimmed by 1 base and V by 1 base; bases with no gene match: 3. The CDR3 has 18 amino acids. Germline CDR1 MGHDK, CDR2 SYGVNS. The CDR3 region is CASSEWGTSGSSYNEQFF. The CDR3 DNA reads as TGTGCCAGCAGTGAATGGGGGACTAGCGGGAGTTCCTACAATGAGCAGTTCTTC.

The J gene is TRBJ2-2, the V gene TRBV11-3; weak D call: TRBD2 (5 bases). Germline assignment: CDR1 SGHNT and CDR2 YENEEA. The CDR3 length is 17 residues. V was clipped by 2 bases and J by 0 bases, with 13 bases between them. CDR3 amino acids: CASSLFQEATNTGELFF. The CDR3 DNA reads TGTGCCAGCAGCTTATTTCAGGAGGCTACGAACACCGGGGAGCTGTTTTTT.

V is TRBV29-1 and J is TRBJ2-7; TRBD2 is a possible D gene (6 bases). V dropped 7 bases and J dropped 5 bases, with 15 bases sitting between them. This CDR3 is built from 12 residues. CDR1 SQVTM and CDR2 ANQGSEA come from the germline V gene. The DNA for the CDR3 is TGCAGCGGGGGAGGCCCTGGGGACGAGCAGTACTTC. This sequence encodes CSGGGPGDEQYF.

In its sample, this clone was seen a few times. The chain couples TRBV9 to TRBJ1-1, with 7 bases fitting TRBD1. V was pared by 3 bases and J by 7 bases, with 3 bases of the junction left unmatched. The CDR3 sequence is 12 residues long. CDR1 is SGDLS, CDR2 YYNGEE, per germline. In DNA, the CDR3 is TGTGCCAGCAGCGATGGGACAGTTGAAGCTTTCTTT. This sequence encodes CASSDGTVEAFF. The whole variable domain, remainder taken from reference TRBV9 and TRBJ1-1, is DSGVTQTPKHLITATGQRVTLRCSPRSGDLSVYWYQQSLDQGLQFLIQYYNGEERAKGNILERFSAQQFPDLHSELNLSSLELGDSALYFCASSDGTVEAFFGQGTRLTVV.

V and J are TRBV2 and TRBJ2-7; 8 bases line up with TRBD2. Germline-derived CDR1 and CDR2 are SNHLY and FYNNEI. With 7 bases clipped from V and 2 bases from J, the junction kept 7 bases outside the gene matches. The CDR3 runs 14 residues. In DNA, the CDR3 is TGTGCCAGCAACGAGATGGGACTAGCCTACGAGCAGTACTTC. It codes for CASNEMGLAYEQYF.

This rearrangement joins TRBV28 to TRBJ2-5, with 10 bases lining up with TRBD1. The CDR3 covers 14 residues. From germline, CDR1 is MDHEN and CDR2 SYDVKM. The J segment lost 5 bases and the V segment lost 8 bases, leaving 8 bases of the junction unmatched. The CDR3 here is CASGRRDRGETQYF. CDR3 bases: TGTGCCAGCGGTCGCCGGGACAGGGGCGAGACCCAGTACTTC.

The rearrangement uses TRBV25-1 and TRBJ2-1; 7 bases align to TRBD1. The CDR3 is 13 amino acids. Germline lookup yields CDR1 MGHDK and CDR2 SYGVNS. V shed 4 bases, J shed 6 bases, and the junction held 3 bases outside the gene matches. Here the CDR3 reads CASSVRDSNEQFF. The DNA for the CDR3 is TGTGCCAGCAGTGTGAGGGACAGCAATGAGCAGTTCTTC.

This clone has only one observation. The V and J genes are TRBV10-2 and TRBJ2-3; 8 bases align to TRBD2. The J segment lost 4 bases and the V segment lost 1 base, leaving 4 bases of the junction unmatched. Per the germline V gene, CDR1 is WSHSY and CDR2 is SAAADI. The length of the CDR3 is 15 residues. The CDR3 coding sequence is TGCGCCAGCAGTGAGTATACGCGGGAGGCAGATACGCAGTATTTT. Its translation: CASSEYTREADTQYF.

The chain carries TRBV5-1 and TRBJ2-1; D call uncertain. Germline V gene lookup returns CDR1 SGHRS and CDR2 YFSETQ. V was clipped by 9 bases and J by 4 bases, with 8 bases between them. The CDR3 is 11 residues long. For the CDR3, the DNA is TGCGCCATCGTGAGATACAATGAGCAGTTCTTC. Residues: CAIVRYNEQFF.

The V call is TRBV6-5, the J call TRBJ1-5; TRBD1 is a possible D gene (5 bases). Germline V gives CDR1 MNHEY, CDR2 SVGAGI. The CDR3 length is 14 residues. V lost 4 bases and J 5 bases, leaving 12 bases between the germline ends. DNA for the CDR3: TGTGCCAGCAGTTCCAGCAGGGCAGATCAGCCCCAGCATTTT. Translation gives CASSSSRADQPQHF.

This clone was recorded once. Mismatch with germline at one junction end may stem from a read error. The V and J genes are TRBV7-2 and TRBJ2-5; 12 bases agree with TRBD2. The CDR3 runs to 13 residues. Germline CDR1 and CDR2: SGHTA and FQGNSA. For the CDR3, the DNA is TGTGCCAGCAGCCTAGCGGGAGGGGGGACCCAGTACTTC. Translation gives CASSLAGGGTQYF.